Presented here are 31 T cell receptor beta chains from one specimen sequenced in a study of T cells after yellow fever vaccination. TCRdb passed the 5' RACE reads through MiXCR, listing each CDR3 protein once. The sample carries around 230,000 distinct CDR3 sequences, around 6.7% recorded once. The sequences come from CD4+ T cells sorted from PBMCs, collected on the day of the yellow fever booster vaccination. The receptors derive from a man aged 30 to 45 who received the YFV17D yellow fever vaccine.

In this sample, this clonotype turned up many times. The gene calls are TRBV29-1 and TRBJ2-3, with TRBD2 as a possible D gene (6 bases). The CDR3 has 14 residues. The V gene's germline CDR1 is SQVTM and CDR2 ANQGSEA. Between the trimmed V and J ends, which lost 6 bases and 1 base, there was a span of 14 bases. CDR3 bases: TGCAGCGTCAGAGCGGGTTCCCGCACAGATACGCAGTATTTT. Encoded protein: CSVRAGSRTDTQYF.

This clonotype occurred many times. This chain uses TRBV2 with TRBJ2-7; D possibly corresponds to TRBD1 (6 bases). The CDR3 is made up of 13 amino acids. The V gene's germline CDR1 is SNHLY and CDR2 FYNNEI. V shed 7 bases and J shed 5 bases, with 15 bases lying between them. The CDR3 DNA follows: TGTGCCAGCACTCAGTCCAGGGACAACGAGCAGTACTTC. It specifies CASTQSRDNEQYF.

The chain employs TRBV20-1 and TRBJ1-2; 9 bases match TRBD1. Germline V gives CDR1 DFQATT, CDR2 SNEGSKA (reference sequence). The J segment lost 7 bases and the V segment lost 5 bases, leaving 5 bases of the junction unmatched. This CDR3 spans 12 amino acids. CDR3 sequence (DNA): TGCAGTGCTGGCACAGGGGGCTTTGGCTACACCTTC. Protein product: CSAGTGGFGYTF.

This clonotype showed up just a few times. CDR3 DNA: TGTGCCAGCAGTTTGGGGCGGTTCGATGAGCAGTTCTTC. It yields the protein CASSLGRFDEQFF. V and J are TRBV27 and TRBJ2-1; perhaps TRBD1 as D (5 bases). With 3 bases removed from V and 8 bases from J, the gap between germline ends came to 11 bases. The CDR3 is 13 amino acids. Germline CDR1 reads MNHEY; CDR2 reads SMNVEV (reference sequence).

CDR3 region: CASSFTSVADTQYF. The DNA for the CDR3 is TGTGCCAGCAGCTTCACTAGCGTAGCAGATACGCAGTATTTT. The chain links TRBV7-2 to TRBJ2-3; 7 bases are shared with TRBD2. The CDR3 contains 14 residues. From germline, CDR1 is SGHTA and CDR2 FQGNSA. Losses at the gene ends were 3 bases for V and 4 bases for J; bases not matched to a gene: 4. Together with reference TRBV7-2 and TRBJ2-3, the CDR3 gives the full variable domain: GAGVSQSPSNKVTEKGKDVELRCDPISGHTALYWYRQSLGQGLEFLIYFQGNSAPDKSGLPSDRFSAERTGGSVSTLTIQRTQQEDSAVYLCASSFTSVADTQYFGPGTRLTVL.

This clonotype was observed at least ten times. The V gene is TRBV18, the J gene TRBJ2-7; D remains ambiguous. The germline V and J ends were trimmed by 3 bases and 0 bases, with 9 bases remaining between them. In germline, CDR1 is KGHSH, CDR2 LQKENI. The CDR3 totals 14 residues. The CDR3 spells CASSPGRASYEQYF. CDR3 DNA sequence: TGTGCCAGCTCACCCGGACGGGCCTCCTACGAGCAGTACTTC.

This clonotype was seen more than once but under ten times. This chain uses TRBV10-1 with TRBJ2-1, with 10 bases lining up with TRBD2. The CDR3 has 15 residues. CDR1 WNHNN and CDR2 SYGVQD come from the germline V gene (reference sequence). The ends lost 3 bases at V and 5 bases at J; junction bases unmatched: 4. The chain's CDR3 is CASSERLAGDNEQFF. DNA of the CDR3: TGCGCCAGCAGTGAAAGGCTAGCGGGGGACAATGAGCAGTTCTTC.

This clonotype turned up a few times. The chain carries TRBV6-5 and TRBJ2-4; D perhaps matches TRBD1 (5 bases). This CDR3 has 15 amino acids. V gave up 6 bases and J gave up 0 bases, with 12 bases separating them. Germline assignment: CDR1 MNHEY and CDR2 SVGAGI. The CDR3 is CASRYDRSAKNIQYF. The CDR3 DNA sequence: TGTGCCAGCAGATATGACAGATCAGCCAAAAACATTCAGTACTTC.

V gene TRBV3-1 combines with J gene TRBJ2-5, with TRBD2 matching 10 bases. V was pared by 0 bases and J by 2 bases, with 3 bases of the junction left unmatched. CDR3 length: 16 residues. Per the germline V gene, CDR1 is LGHDT and CDR2 is YNNKEL (reference sequence). The DNA of the CDR3 is TGTGCCAGCAGCCAAGATCAACTAGCGGGACAAGAGACCCAGTACTTC. It encodes CASSQDQLAGQETQYF.

Ten or more counts support this clonotype. A read error may produce the germline difference seen at one junction end. The chain couples TRBV6-2 or TRBV6-3 to TRBJ2-7, with 9 bases matching TRBD2. Germline V CDR1 and CDR2: MNHEY, SVGEGT. The CDR3 consists of 16 residues. CDR3 in amino acids: CASRYSIAGEGSEQYF. In DNA form, the CDR3 reads TGTGCCAGCAGATACTCCATAGCGGGAGAGGGTTCCGAGCAGTACTTC.

This rearrangement joins TRBV4-3 to TRBJ2-6, with 7 positions matching TRBD1. V gave up 3 bases and J gave up 0 bases; unmatched junction bases: 8. Germline lookup yields CDR1 LGHNA and CDR2 YSLEER. The CDR3 runs 18 residues. The CDR3 reads CASSQVGTVTSGANVLTF. CDR3 DNA: TGCGCCAGCAGCCAGGTTGGGACAGTGACCTCTGGGGCCAACGTCCTGACTTTC.

The chain recombines TRBV5-4 with TRBJ2-1; 8 positions match TRBD2. The ends lost 3 bases at V and 6 bases at J; junction bases unmatched: 8. The CDR3 spans 15 residues. Germline CDR1 and CDR2: SGHNT and YYREEE (reference sequence). CDR3 nucleotide sequence: TGTGCCAGCAGCTCCCAAGGAGCGGGAGCCAATGAGCAGTTCTTC. Translated: CASSSQGAGANEQFF.

This clonotype was detected a few times. The CDR3 loop reads CSAPWGRRSYNEQFF. CDR3 bases: TGCAGTGCTCCCTGGGGGAGGAGATCCTACAATGAGCAGTTCTTC. The rearrangement joins TRBV20-1 to TRBJ2-1; maybe TRBD2 (6 bases). The CDR3 is 15 amino acids. Germline lookup yields CDR1 DFQATT and CDR2 SNEGSKA (reference sequence). Trimming took 5 bases from V and 1 from J, leaving 15 bases between them.

Many counts were recorded for this clonotype. The gene calls are TRBV14 and TRBJ2-1, with D perhaps TRBD1 (5 bases). Trimming left V 0 bases short and J 4 bases short, with 13 bases between. Germline CDR1 SGHDN, CDR2 FVKESK. This CDR3 contains 16 residues. CDR3 in amino acids: CASSQDLVGPYNEQFF. DNA of the CDR3: TGTGCCAGCAGCCAAGATCTCGTGGGGCCTTACAATGAGCAGTTCTTC.

The chain combines TRBV9 with TRBJ2-1; 10 bases are a match to TRBD2. This CDR3 is 15 amino acids long. Germline-derived CDR1 and CDR2 are SGDLS and YYNGEE. J gave up 9 bases and V 0 bases, and 6 bases lay outside the gene matches. The CDR3 protein is CASSVGLAGASEQFF. The CDR3 bases are TGTGCCAGCAGCGTAGGCCTAGCGGGAGCGAGTGAGCAGTTCTTC.

This clonotype was detected many times. The genes are TRBV3-1 and TRBJ1-1; no firm D call. The CDR3 is 16 amino acids. The V end lost 3 bases, the J end lost 1 base, and 15 bases lay between the germline ends. Germline V gene data show CDR1 as LGHDT and CDR2 as YNNKEL (reference sequence). DNA for the CDR3: TGTGCCAGCAGCCAGAGCCTTGGACGGGCGAACACTGAAGCTTTCTTT. It yields the protein CASSQSLGRANTEAFF.

This clonotype was recorded at least ten times. The chain is built from TRBV5-1 and TRBJ2-1; 7 bases align to TRBD2. The V and J ends lost 5 bases and 4 bases, in that order; junction bases with no gene match: 12. The CDR3 has 16 residues. Germline V gene data show CDR1 as SGHRS and CDR2 as YFSETQ. The CDR3 loop is CASRDVGGGRYNEQFF. The CDR3 DNA reads TGCGCCAGCAGAGATGTAGGCGGGGGAAGATACAATGAGCAGTTCTTC.

This clonotype occurred many times. The V and J genes are TRBV6-2 or TRBV6-3 and TRBJ2-2; 9 bases map to TRBD2. The CDR3 spans 16 residues. Germline V gene data show CDR1 as MNHEY and CDR2 as SVGEGT. The trim removed 2 bases at V and 4 bases at J, leaving 5 bases unmatched. The CDR3 sequence is CASSYPSGMPTGELFF. The CDR3 DNA is TGTGCCAGCAGTTACCCTAGCGGGATGCCCACCGGGGAGCTGTTTTTT.

Ten or more counts support this clonotype. The V call is TRBV9, the J call TRBJ2-1; TRBD1 matches at 7 bases. The junction had 10 bases not matched to a gene; V was cut back by 3 bases and J by 1 base. This CDR3 has 17 amino acids. Germline V lookup: CDR1 SGDLS, CDR2 YYNGEE. CDR3 region: CASSGNLGQISYNEQFF. CDR3 in DNA: TGTGCCAGCAGCGGAAACCTGGGACAGATTTCCTACAATGAGCAGTTCTTC.

In this sample, this clonotype turned up a few times. The genes are TRBV18 and TRBJ1-6; unclear D gene. V lost 3 bases, J lost 7 bases, and 13 bases lay in between. Germline CDR1 KGHSH, CDR2 LQKENI. This CDR3 comprises 15 residues. The chain's CDR3 is CASSPETLRNSPLHF. CDR3 DNA: TGTGCCAGCTCACCCGAGACCCTCAGAAATTCACCCCTCCACTTT.

At least ten counts were recorded for this clonotype. This chain links TRBV7-9 with TRBJ2-7; 7 nucleotides agree with TRBD1. With V trimmed by 7 bases and J by 8 bases, 8 bases remained unmatched. The germline V gene encodes CDR1 SEHNR and CDR2 FQNEAQ (reference sequence). CDR3 length: 12 residues. CDR3 coding DNA: TGTGCCAGCACCGTCGACAGGGCTAAGCAGTACTTC. Translated, it gives CASTVDRAKQYF.

This clonotype has more than one count but fewer than ten. The gene calls are TRBV20-1 and TRBJ2-3, with 9 bases that match TRBD2. CDR1 and CDR2 from the germline V gene are DFQATT and SNEGSKA (reference sequence). The CDR3 contains 16 residues. With 0 bases clipped from V and 0 bases from J, the junction kept 4 bases outside the gene matches. The CDR3 DNA sequence: TGCAGTGCTAGAGATTTAGCGGGAGTTAGCACAGATACGCAGTATTTT. It yields the protein CSARDLAGVSTDTQYF.

This clonotype was counted many times. This chain uses TRBV7-8 with TRBJ2-1; 7 nucleotides align to TRBD2. J was trimmed by 1 base and V by 3 bases; bases with no gene match: 6. The CDR3 sequence is 16 residues long. Per the germline V gene, CDR1 is SGHVS and CDR2 is FQNEAQ. CDR3 sequence: CASSLGGRASYNEQFF. In nucleotides, the CDR3 is TGTGCCAGCAGCTTGGGGGGGAGGGCTTCCTACAATGAGCAGTTCTTC.

This clonotype was seen a few times. The CDR3 bases are TGCAGTGCGAAACGAGGGGGCTCTGGGGCCAACGTCCTGACTTTC. It yields the protein CSAKRGGSGANVLTF. The chain combines TRBV20-1 with TRBJ2-6; D may be TRBD1 (6 bases). The CDR3 extends over 15 amino acids. Deletions cut 6 bases from V and 0 bases from J, with 12 bases between. Per germline, CDR1 DFQATT and CDR2 SNEGSKA (reference sequence).

The chain carries TRBV5-4 and TRBJ2-1; the match to TRBD2 covers 7 bases. The length of the CDR3 is 16 residues. V dropped 4 bases and J dropped 10; count of bases not matched to a gene: 17. From germline, CDR1 is SGHNT and CDR2 YYREEE (reference sequence). CDR3 protein: CASSIRTRTIRIEQFF. The DNA for the CDR3 is TGTGCCAGCAGCATACGGACTAGAACCATTAGGATAGAGCAGTTCTTC.

This rearrangement joins TRBV11-2 to TRBJ2-1, with 10 positions matching TRBD1. Germline V gene data show CDR1 as SGHAT and CDR2 as FQNNGV. This CDR3 is 17 amino acids long. The V and J ends lost 8 bases and 5 bases, in that order; junction bases with no gene match: 15. The CDR3 sequence: CASGMIMGQGHNNEQFF. The CDR3 nucleotides read TGTGCCAGCGGCATGATAATGGGACAGGGGCATAACAATGAGCAGTTCTTC.

V and J are TRBV7-2 and TRBJ1-2, with TRBD1 identical over 8 bases. Germline values: CDR1 SGHTA, CDR2 FQGNSA. The V gene end was trimmed by 4 bases and the J gene end by 8 bases; junction bases not matched to a gene: 3. The CDR3 consists of 12 residues. The CDR3 sequence: CASSSDRVGYTF. In nucleotides, the CDR3 is TGTGCCAGCAGCTCGGACAGGGTGGGCTACACCTTC.

The sample holds many counts of this clonotype. The V and J genes are TRBV10-3 and TRBJ2-1; D unclear. This CDR3 region has 14 residues. V lost 4 bases to trimming and J lost 6 bases, with 13 bases between them. Germline assignment: CDR1 ENHRY and CDR2 SYGVKD. In nucleotides, the CDR3 is TGTGCCATCAGTGGTGACTTGGACGTCAATGAGCAGTTCTTC. Translating it yields CAISGDLDVNEQFF.

The chain recombines TRBV5-1 with TRBJ2-7, with TRBD1 identical over 7 bases. The CDR3 contains 14 residues. Trimming at V came to 2 bases and at J to 4 bases, leaving 6 bases not matched to a gene. The V gene's germline CDR1 is SGHRS and CDR2 YFSETQ. The CDR3 bases are TGCGCCAGCAGCTTAGAGGGGGCAAAATACGAGCAGTACTTC. The encoded protein is CASSLEGAKYEQYF.

This clonotype was seen more than once but under ten times. V gene TRBV5-1 combines with J gene TRBJ2-1, with D perhaps matching TRBD1 or TRBD2 (6 bases each). Looked up from germline, CDR1 is SGHRS and CDR2 is YFSETQ. V lost 3 bases and J 7 bases, leaving 23 bases between the germline ends. The CDR3 has 17 residues. The CDR3 DNA is TGCGCCAGCAGCTCGACCCCATGGGGGGCGCGTGGAAATGAGCAGTTCTTC. Its translation is CASSSTPWGARGNEQFF.

This clonotype was seen at least ten times. The chain recombines TRBV11-2 with TRBJ1-1, with D hard to call. The CDR3 loop spans 15 amino acids. The germline V gene encodes CDR1 SGHAT and CDR2 FQNNGV. V was cut by 6 bases and J by 1 base, with 15 bases left in between. The chain's CDR3 is CASRRPARGNTEAFF. CDR3 sequence (DNA): TGTGCCAGCAGACGTCCAGCGCGAGGGAACACTGAAGCTTTCTTT.